This T cell receptor beta chain was captured in a study of T cell responses to AZD1222 COVID-19 vaccine. Germline V gene sequence: CDR1 MDHEN, CDR2 SYDVKM. V lost 3 bases and J lost 0, with 18 bases in between. There are 19 residues in the CDR3. Some clones are missing from TCRdb's copy, which holds only in-frame ones; the method was immunoSEQ multiplex PCR. The data show 90,000 or so clones, 80% to 90% seen once. The receptor was isolated from an adult in good health. Sequencing was performed on peripheral blood, taken on day 0 of AZD1222 vaccination. The chain couples TRBV28 to TRBJ2-6; maybe TRBD1 (6 bases). CDR3 in DNA: TGTGCCAGCAGTTTCCCGCCCAACAGGGTACGCTCTGGGGCCAACGTCCTGACTTTC. Its translation is CASSFPPNRVRSGANVLTF.